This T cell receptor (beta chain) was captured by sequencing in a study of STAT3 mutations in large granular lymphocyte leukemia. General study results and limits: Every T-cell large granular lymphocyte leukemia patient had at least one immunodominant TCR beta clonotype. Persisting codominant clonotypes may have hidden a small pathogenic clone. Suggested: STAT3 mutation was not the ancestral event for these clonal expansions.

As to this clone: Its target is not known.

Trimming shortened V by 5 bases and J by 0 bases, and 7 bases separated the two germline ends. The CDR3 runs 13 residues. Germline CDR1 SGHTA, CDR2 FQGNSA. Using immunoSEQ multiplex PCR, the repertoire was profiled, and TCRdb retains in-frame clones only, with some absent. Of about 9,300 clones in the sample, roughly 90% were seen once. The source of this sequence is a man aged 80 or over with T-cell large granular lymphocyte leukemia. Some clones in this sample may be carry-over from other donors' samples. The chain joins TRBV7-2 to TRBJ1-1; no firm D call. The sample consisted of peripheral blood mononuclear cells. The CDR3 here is CASSTQVNTEAFF. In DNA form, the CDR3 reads TGTGCCAGCAGCACTCAGGTGAACACTGAAGCTTTCTTT. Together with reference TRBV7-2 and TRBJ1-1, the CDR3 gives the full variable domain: GAGVSQSPSNKVTEKGKDVELRCDPISGHTALYWYRQSLGQGLEFLIYFQGNSAPDKSGLPSDRFSAERTGGSVSTLTIQRTQQEDSAVYLCASSTQVNTEAFFGQGTRLTVV.